This T cell receptor (beta chain) originates from a study of blood T cell repertoires in COVID-19. Study as a whole: The United States, Italy and Spain provided the acute and convalescent COVID-19 samples. In each case, the material was cDNA or gDNA derived from T cells, B-cell-depleted T cells, or PBMCs.

From germline, CDR1 is SGHRS and CDR2 YFSETQ. The CDR3 is 15 residues long. Deletions cut 1 base from V and 0 bases from J, with 8 bases between. Original data processing: The assay estimated nucleated cells by amplifying reference gene primers. Measured with immunoSEQ multiplex PCR; TCRdb has only the in-frame clones, and not every one. The DNA was the basis for D and trimming; V, J and clone size are from that table. Of around 70,000 clones in the sample, approximately 78% are singletons; the top ten hold around 15%. This chain joins TRBV5-1 and TRBJ1-3; D unclear. This receptor was obtained from a human donor in a cohort sampled during active COVID-19. The material sequenced was peripheral blood. CDR3 sequence (DNA): TGCGCCAGCAGCTTGCGGAGTCTCTCTGGAAACACCATATATTTT. Encoded protein: CASSLRSLSGNTIYF.